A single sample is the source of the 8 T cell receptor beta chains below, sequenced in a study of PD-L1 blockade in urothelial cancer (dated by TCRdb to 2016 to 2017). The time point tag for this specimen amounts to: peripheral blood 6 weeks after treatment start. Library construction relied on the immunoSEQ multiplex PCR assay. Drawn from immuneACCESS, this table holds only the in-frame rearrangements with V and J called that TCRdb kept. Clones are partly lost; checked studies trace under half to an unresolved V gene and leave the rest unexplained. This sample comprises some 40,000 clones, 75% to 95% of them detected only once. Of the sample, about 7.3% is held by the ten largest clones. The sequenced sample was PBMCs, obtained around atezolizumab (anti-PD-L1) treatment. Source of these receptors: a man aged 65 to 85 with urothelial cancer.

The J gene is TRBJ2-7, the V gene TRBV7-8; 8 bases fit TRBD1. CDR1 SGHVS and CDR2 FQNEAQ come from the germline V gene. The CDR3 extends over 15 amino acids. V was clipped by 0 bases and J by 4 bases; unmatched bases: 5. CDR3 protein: CASSLAEQGAYEQYF. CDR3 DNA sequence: TGTGCCAGCAGCTTAGCGGAGCAGGGGGCTTACGAGCAGTACTTC.

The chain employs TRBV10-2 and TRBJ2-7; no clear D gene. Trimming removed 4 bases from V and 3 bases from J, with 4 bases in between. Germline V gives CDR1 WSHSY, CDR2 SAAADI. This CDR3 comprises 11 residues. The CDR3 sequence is CASSASYEQYF. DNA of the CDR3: TGCGCCAGCAGTGCGAGCTACGAGCAGTACTTC.

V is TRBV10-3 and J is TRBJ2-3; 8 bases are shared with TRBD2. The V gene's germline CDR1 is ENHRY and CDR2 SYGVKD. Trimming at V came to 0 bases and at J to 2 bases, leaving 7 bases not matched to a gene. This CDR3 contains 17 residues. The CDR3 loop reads CAISESRAGASTDTQYF. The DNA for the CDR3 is TGTGCCATCAGTGAGTCTAGAGCGGGAGCCTCCACAGATACGCAGTATTTT.

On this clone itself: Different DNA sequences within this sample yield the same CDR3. In DNA, the CDR3 is TGTGCCAGCTCACCGCTAGCGGGAGGCCCCACAGATACGCAGTATTTT. Amino acids: CASSPLAGGPTDTQYF. This rearrangement joins TRBV18 to TRBJ2-3; 11 bases align to TRBD2. The germline V gene encodes CDR1 KGHSH and CDR2 LQKENI. The CDR3 is 16 amino acids. J gave up 2 bases and V 3 bases, and 4 bases lay outside the gene matches.

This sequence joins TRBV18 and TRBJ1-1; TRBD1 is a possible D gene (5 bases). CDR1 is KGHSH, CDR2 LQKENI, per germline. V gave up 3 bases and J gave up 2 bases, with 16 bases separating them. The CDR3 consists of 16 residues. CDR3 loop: CASSPGGVGVNTEAFF. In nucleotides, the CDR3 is TGTGCCAGCTCACCGGGAGGGGTTGGGGTAAACACTGAAGCTTTCTTT.

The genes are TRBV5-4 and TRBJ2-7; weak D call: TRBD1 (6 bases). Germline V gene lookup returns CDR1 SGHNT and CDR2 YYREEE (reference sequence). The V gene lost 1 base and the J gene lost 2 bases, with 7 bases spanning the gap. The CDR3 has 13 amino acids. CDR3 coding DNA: TGTGCCAGCAGCTTGCAGGGGACCTACGAGCAGTACTTC. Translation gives CASSLQGTYEQYF.

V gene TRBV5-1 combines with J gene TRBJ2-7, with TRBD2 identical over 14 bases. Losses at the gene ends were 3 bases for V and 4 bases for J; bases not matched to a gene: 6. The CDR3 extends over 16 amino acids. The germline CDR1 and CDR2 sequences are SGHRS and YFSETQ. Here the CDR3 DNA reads TGCGCCAGCAGCTCGGGACTAGCGGGAGCCATATACGAGCAGTACTTC. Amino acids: CASSSGLAGAIYEQYF. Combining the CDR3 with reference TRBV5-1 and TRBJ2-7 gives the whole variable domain KAGVTQTPRYLIKTRGQQVTLSCSPISGHRSVSWYQQTPGQGLQFLFEYFSETQRNKGNFPGRFSGRQFSNSRSEMNVSTLELGDSALYLCASSSGLAGAIYEQYFGPGTRLTVT.

The CDR3 sequence: CASSGTGKQPQHF. DNA for the CDR3: TGTGCCAGCAGTGGGACAGGGAAGCAGCCCCAGCATTTT. The chain links TRBV2 to TRBJ1-5, with 8 bases lining up with TRBD1. The CDR3 is made up of 13 amino acids. Germline V gives CDR1 SNHLY, CDR2 FYNNEI. The trim removed 4 bases at V and 7 bases at J, leaving 3 bases unmatched.